This T cell receptor beta chain emerged from a study of blood T cell repertoires in COVID-19. Study summary: Samples taken during acute and convalescent COVID-19 were collected in the United States, Italy and Spain. Sample material is recorded as cDNA or gDNA derived from T cells, B-cell-depleted T cells, or PBMCs.

Authors' processing steps: Amplified reference gene primers provided the basis for estimating nucleated cell counts. TCRdb keeps only in-frame clones here, not all; method: immunoSEQ multiplex PCR. The V and J calls and clone size come from that table; D and trimming were worked out from the DNA. The sample records 110,000 or so clones, approximately 84% being singletons. This CDR3 has 14 residues. The V segment lost 2 bases and the J segment 7 bases; nucleotides outside the gene matches: 8. The germline gives CDR1 SGHRS, CDR2 YFSETQ. This sequence was found in a man aged 40-50 years with acute or convalescent COVID-19. The chain combines TRBV5-1 with TRBJ2-7; the match to TRBD2 covers 8 bases. The sample was peripheral blood. The CDR3 loop reads CASSFSSGGEEQYF. The CDR3 coding sequence is TGCGCCAGCAGCTTCTCATCCGGGGGGGAAGAGCAGTACTTC.